This entry concerns a single T cell receptor (beta chain). Its antigen remains unknown. This sample was included in a study of T cell repertoires in cytomegalovirus infection. Study-wide results and limits: HLA-C-restricted CMV-specific TCR beta clonotypes were dominant in the ex vivo response.

Germline-derived CDR1 and CDR2 are MNHEY and SMNVEV (reference sequence). This CDR3 region has 15 residues. V shed 6 bases, J shed 0 bases, and the junction held 5 bases outside the gene matches. TCRdb re-analysed the reads in MiXCR, keeping a single row per CDR3 protein. The sample contains approximately 120,000 distinct CDR3 sequences, around 32% of which appear only once. This rearrangement joins TRBV27 to TRBJ2-1; 7 bases map to TRBD1. The source was CD8+ T cells from cultured PBMCs, collected from culture after CMV antigen stimulation. The receptor was derived from a human donor in good health (CMV status not recorded). Some clones in this sample may be carry-over from other donors' samples. The CDR3 DNA reads as TGTGCCAGCAGCTACAGGGGCAACTCCTACAATGAGCAGTTCTTC. It codes for CASSYRGNSYNEQFF.